Reported below is one T cell receptor (beta chain). Its antigen is as yet unknown. This sample stems from a study of T cell responses to AZD1222 COVID-19 vaccine. Profiled with immunoSEQ multiplex PCR; TCRdb holds only in-frame clones, not every one. The table records some 150,000 clones, approximately 90% of them present only once. The CDR3 has 19 amino acids. The germline CDR1 and CDR2 sequences are ENHRY and SYGVKD. J was trimmed by 0 bases and V by 6 bases; bases with no gene match: 14. Study results and limitations: Reports say nearly half of spike-specific TCRs go after unmutated variant regions. Clonal diversity may have been underestimated, and the donors were mostly white British, with more females than males.

The specimen was peripheral blood, collected on day 0 of MenACWY control vaccination. This clonotype originated in an adult in good health. The V gene is TRBV10-3, the J gene TRBJ2-7; 13 bases agree with TRBD2. CDR3 in amino acids: CAISSPGTSGKEGSYEQYF. The CDR3 coding sequence is TGTGCCATCAGCTCCCCCGGGACTAGCGGGAAAGAAGGCTCCTACGAGCAGTACTTC.